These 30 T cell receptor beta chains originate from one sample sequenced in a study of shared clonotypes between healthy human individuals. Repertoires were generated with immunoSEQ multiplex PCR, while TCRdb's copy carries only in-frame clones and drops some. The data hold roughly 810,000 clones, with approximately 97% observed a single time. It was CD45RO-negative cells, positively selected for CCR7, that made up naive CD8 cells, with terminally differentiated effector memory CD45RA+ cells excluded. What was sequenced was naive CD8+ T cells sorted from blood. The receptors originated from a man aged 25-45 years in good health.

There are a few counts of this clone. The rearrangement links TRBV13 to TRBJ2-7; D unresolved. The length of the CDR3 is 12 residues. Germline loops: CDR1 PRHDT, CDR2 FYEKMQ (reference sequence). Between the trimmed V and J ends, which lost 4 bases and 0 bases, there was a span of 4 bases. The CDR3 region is CASSSFSYEQYF. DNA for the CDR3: TGTGCCAGCAGCTCATTCTCCTACGAGCAGTACTTC.

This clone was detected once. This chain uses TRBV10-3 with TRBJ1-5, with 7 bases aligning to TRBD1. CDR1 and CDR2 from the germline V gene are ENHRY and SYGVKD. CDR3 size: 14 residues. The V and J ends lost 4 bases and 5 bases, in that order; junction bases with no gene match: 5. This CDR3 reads CAISVTGLDQPQHF. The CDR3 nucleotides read TGTGCCATCAGTGTGACAGGGTTGGATCAGCCCCAGCATTTT.

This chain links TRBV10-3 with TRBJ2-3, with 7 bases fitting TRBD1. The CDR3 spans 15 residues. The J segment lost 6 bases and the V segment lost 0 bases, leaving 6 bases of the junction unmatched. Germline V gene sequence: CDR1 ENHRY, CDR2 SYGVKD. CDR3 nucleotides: TGTGCCATCAGTGAGTCTTTAGGGGGCCCGGATACGCAGTATTTT. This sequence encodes CAISESLGGPDTQYF.

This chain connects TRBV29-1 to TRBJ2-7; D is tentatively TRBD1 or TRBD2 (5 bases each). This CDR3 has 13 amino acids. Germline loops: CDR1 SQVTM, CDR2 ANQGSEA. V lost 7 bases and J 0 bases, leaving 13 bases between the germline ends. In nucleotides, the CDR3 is TGCAGCGCCGGACGGGACGGCTCCTACGAGCAGTACTTC. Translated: CSAGRDGSYEQYF.

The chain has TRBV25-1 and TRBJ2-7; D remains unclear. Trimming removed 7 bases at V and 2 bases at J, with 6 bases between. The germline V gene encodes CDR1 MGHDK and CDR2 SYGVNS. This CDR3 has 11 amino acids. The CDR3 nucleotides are TGTGCCAGCACCGATACCTACGAGCAGTACTTC. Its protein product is CASTDTYEQYF.

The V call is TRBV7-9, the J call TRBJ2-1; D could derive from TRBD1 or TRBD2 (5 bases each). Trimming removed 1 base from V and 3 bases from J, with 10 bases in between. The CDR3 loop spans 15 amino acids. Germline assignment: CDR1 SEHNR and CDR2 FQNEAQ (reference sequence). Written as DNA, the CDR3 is TGTGCCAGCAGCTTAGTTGTGGGGGACTACAATGAGCAGTTCTTC. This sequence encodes CASSLVVGDYNEQFF.

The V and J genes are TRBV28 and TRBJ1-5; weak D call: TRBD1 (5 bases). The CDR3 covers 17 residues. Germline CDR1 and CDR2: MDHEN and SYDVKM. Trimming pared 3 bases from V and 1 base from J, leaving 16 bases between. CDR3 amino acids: CASSFDHRSLSNQPQHF. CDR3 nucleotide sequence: TGTGCCAGCAGTTTTGACCACAGGAGCCTAAGCAATCAGCCCCAGCATTTT.

The CDR3 coding sequence is TGTGCCAGCAGCCCCCCCCTGTGGTCAGCAACTAATGAAAAACTGTTTTTT. Protein sequence: CASSPPLWSATNEKLFF. This sequence joins TRBV28 and TRBJ1-4, with unresolved D. The CDR3 contains 17 residues. Germline loops: CDR1 MDHEN, CDR2 SYDVKM. V dropped 6 bases and J dropped 0 bases, with 17 bases sitting between them.

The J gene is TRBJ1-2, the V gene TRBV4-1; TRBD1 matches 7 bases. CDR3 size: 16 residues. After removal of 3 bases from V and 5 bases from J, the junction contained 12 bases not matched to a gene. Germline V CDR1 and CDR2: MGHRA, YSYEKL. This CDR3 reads CASSHMVPGTDYGYTF. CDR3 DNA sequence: TGCGCCAGCAGCCATATGGTACCCGGGACAGATTATGGCTACACCTTC.

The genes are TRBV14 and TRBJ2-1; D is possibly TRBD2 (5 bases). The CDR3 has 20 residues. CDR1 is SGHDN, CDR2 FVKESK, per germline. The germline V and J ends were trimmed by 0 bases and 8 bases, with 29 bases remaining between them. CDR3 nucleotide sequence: TGTGCCAGCAGCCAAGATATTAGGGAGCACTCGGTTCTCGGCCTCCATGAGCAGTTCTTC. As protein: CASSQDIREHSVLGLHEQFF.

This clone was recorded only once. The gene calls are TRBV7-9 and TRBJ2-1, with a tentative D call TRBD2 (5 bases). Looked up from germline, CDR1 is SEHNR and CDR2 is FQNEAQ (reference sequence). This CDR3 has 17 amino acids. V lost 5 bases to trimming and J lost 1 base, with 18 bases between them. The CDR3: CASSPKAAGPSYNEQFF. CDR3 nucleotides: TGTGCCAGCAGCCCCAAAGCTGCGGGCCCATCCTACAATGAGCAGTTCTTC.

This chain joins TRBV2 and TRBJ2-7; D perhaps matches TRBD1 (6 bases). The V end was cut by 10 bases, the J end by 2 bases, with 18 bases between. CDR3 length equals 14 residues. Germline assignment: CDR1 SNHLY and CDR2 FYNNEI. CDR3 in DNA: TGTGCCATCGAAGGCGAACAGGGAACCTACGAGCAGTACTTC. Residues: CAIEGEQGTYEQYF.

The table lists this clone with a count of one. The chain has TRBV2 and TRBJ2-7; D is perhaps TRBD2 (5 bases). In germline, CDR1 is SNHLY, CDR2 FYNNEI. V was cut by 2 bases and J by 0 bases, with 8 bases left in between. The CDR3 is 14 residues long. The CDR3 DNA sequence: TGTGCCAGCAGTGAAACGGGGAGCTCCTACGAGCAGTACTTC. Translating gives CASSETGSSYEQYF.

The CDR3 sequence: CASSLRGSSYNEQFF. CDR3 bases: TGTGCCAGCAGCCTACGCGGGAGCTCCTACAATGAGCAGTTCTTC. The chain couples TRBV5-6 to TRBJ2-1; 7 bases align to TRBD2. The V gene's germline CDR1 is SGHDT and CDR2 YYEEEE. The V segment lost 4 bases and the J segment 0 bases; nucleotides outside the gene matches: 4. CDR3 size: 15 residues. Full variable domain (outside the CDR3, taken from reference TRBV5-6 and TRBJ2-1): DAGVTQSPTHLIKTRGQQVTLRCSPKSGHDTVSWYQQALGQGPQFIFQYYEEEERQRGNFPDRFSGHQFPNYSSELNVNALLLGDSALYLCASSLRGSSYNEQFFGPGTRLTVL.

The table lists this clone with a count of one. The CDR3 is CASSQEVGHEQYF. The CDR3 bases are TGCGCCAGCAGCCAAGAGGTGGGCCACGAGCAGTACTTC. The rearrangement joins TRBV4-1 to TRBJ2-7; no clear D gene. Germline V lookup: CDR1 MGHRA, CDR2 YSYEKL. The CDR3 consists of 13 residues. Deletions cut 0 bases from V and 5 bases from J, with 8 bases between.

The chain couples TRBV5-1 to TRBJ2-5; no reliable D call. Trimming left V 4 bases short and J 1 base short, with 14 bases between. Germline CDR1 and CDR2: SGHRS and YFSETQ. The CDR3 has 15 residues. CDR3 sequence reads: CASSTIGNPQETQYF. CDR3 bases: TGCGCCAGCAGCACCATCGGCAATCCCCAAGAGACCCAGTACTTC.

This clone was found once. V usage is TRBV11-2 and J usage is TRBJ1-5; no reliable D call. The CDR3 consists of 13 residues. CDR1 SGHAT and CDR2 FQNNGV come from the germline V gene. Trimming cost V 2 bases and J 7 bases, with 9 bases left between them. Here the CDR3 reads CASSLSLTQPQHF. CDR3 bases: TGTGCCAGCAGCTTATCCCTGACCCAGCCCCAGCATTTT.

For the CDR3, the DNA is TGTGCCAGCAGCCCGATTGGTGCGGGACTGGGGGCCTACAATGAGCAGTTCTTC. Amino acids: CASSPIGAGLGAYNEQFF. This chain uses TRBV7-3 with TRBJ2-1; TRBD2 might be the D (6 bases). Trimming cost V 5 bases and J 2 bases, with 22 bases left between them. The germline gives CDR1 SGHTA, CDR2 FQGTGA. This CDR3 is built from 18 residues.

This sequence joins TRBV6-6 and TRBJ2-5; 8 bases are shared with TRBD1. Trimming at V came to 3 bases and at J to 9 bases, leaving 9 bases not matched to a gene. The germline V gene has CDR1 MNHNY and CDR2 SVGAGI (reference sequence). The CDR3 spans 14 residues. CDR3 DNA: TGTGCCAGCAGTTATTTGGCAGGGGGCAATTCCCAGTACTTC. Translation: CASSYLAGGNSQYF.

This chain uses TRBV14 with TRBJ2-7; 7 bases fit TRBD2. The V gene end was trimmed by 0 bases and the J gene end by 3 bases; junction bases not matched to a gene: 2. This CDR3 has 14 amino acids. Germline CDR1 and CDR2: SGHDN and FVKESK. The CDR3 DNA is TGTGCCAGCAGCCAAGACGGGGGGATCTACGAGCAGTACTTC. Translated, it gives CASSQDGGIYEQYF.

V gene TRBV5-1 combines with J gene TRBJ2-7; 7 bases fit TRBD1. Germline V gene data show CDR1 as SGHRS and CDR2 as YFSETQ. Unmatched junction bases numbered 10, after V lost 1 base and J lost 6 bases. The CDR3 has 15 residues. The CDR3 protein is CASSLRWDSPREQYF. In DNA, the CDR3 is TGCGCCAGCAGCTTGAGGTGGGACAGCCCTCGCGAGCAGTACTTC. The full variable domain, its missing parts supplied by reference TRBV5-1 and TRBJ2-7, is KAGVTQTPRYLIKTRGQQVTLSCSPISGHRSVSWYQQTPGQGLQFLFEYFSETQRNKGNFPGRFSGRQFSNSRSEMNVSTLELGDSALYLCASSLRWDSPREQYFGPGTRLTVT.

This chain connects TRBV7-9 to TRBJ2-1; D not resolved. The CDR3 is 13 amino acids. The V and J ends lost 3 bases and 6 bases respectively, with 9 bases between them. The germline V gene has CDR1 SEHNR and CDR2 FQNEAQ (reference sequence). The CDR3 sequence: CASSLELINEQFF. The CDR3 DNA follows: TGTGCCAGCAGCTTGGAGCTAATCAATGAGCAGTTCTTC.

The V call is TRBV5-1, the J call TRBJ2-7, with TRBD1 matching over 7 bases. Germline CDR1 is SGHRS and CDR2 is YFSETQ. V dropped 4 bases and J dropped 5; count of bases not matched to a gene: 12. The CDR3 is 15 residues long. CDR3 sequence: CASSLGTVSRDEQYF. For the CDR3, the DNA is TGCGCCAGCAGCCTCGGGACAGTTTCTAGGGACGAGCAGTACTTC.

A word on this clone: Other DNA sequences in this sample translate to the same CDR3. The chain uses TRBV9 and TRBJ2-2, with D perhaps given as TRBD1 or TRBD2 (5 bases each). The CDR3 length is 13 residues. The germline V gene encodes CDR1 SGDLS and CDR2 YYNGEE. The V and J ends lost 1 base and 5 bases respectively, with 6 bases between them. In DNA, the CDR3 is TGTGCCAGCAGCGTATGGGGGACCGGGGAGCTGTTTTTT. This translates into CASSVWGTGELFF.

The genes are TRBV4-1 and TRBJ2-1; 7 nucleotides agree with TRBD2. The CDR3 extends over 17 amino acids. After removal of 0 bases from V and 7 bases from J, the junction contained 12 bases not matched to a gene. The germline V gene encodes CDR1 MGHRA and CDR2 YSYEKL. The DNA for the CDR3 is TGCGCCAGCAGCCAAGATCACCTATCTAGCGGATTGAATGAGCAGTTCTTC. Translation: CASSQDHLSSGLNEQFF.

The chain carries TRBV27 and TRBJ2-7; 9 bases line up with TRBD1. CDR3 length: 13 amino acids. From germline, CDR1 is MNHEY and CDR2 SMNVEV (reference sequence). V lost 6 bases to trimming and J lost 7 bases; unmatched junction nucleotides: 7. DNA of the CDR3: TGTGCCAGCAGATTAACAGGGGGCAGAGAGCAGTACTTC. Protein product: CASRLTGGREQYF.

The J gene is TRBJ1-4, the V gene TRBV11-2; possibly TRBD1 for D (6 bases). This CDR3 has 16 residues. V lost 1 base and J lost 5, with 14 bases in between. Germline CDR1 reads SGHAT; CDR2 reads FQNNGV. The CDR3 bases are TGTGCCAGCAGCTTAGGGGAGACAGGCGTAAATGAAAAACTGTTTTTT. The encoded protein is CASSLGETGVNEKLFF.

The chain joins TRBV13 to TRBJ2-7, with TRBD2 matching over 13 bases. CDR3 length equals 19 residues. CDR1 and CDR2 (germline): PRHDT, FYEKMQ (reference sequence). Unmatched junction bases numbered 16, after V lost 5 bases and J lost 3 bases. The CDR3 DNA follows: TGTGCCAGCAGCGCCCTGGGGGAGGGACTAGCGGGATACCACTACGAGCAGTACTTC. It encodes CASSALGEGLAGYHYEQYF. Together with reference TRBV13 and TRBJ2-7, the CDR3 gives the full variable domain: AAGVIQSPRHLIKEKRETATLKCYPIPRHDTVYWYQQGPGQDPQFLISFYEKMQSDKGSIPDRFSAQQFSDYHSELNMSSLELGDSALYFCASSALGEGLAGYHYEQYFGPGTRLTVT.

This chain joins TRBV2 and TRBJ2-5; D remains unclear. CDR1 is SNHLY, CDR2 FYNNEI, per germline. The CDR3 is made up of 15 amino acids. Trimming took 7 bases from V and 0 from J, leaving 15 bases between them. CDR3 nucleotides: TGTGCCAGCATGAAGGCGGCAGACTACCAAGAGACCCAGTACTTC. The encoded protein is CASMKAADYQETQYF.

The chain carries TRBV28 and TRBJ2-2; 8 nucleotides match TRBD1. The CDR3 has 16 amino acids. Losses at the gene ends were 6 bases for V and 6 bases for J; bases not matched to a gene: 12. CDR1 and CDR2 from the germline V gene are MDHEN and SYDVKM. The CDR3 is CASRYSDRDYPGELFF. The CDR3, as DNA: TGTGCCAGCAGGTACTCGGACAGGGATTATCCCGGGGAGCTGTTTTTT.